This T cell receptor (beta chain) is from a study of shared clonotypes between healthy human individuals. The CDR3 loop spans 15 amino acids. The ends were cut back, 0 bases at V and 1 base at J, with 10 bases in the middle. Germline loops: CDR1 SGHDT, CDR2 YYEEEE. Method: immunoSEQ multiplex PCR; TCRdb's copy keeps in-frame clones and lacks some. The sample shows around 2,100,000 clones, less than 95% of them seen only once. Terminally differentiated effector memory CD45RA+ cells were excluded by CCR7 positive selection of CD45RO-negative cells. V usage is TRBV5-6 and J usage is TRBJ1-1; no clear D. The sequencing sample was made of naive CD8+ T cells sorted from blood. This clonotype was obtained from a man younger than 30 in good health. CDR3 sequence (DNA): TGTGCCAGCAGCTTGGACAGTCATGGGAACACTGAAGCTTTCTTT. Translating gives CASSLDSHGNTEAFF.